The 31 T cell receptor beta chains given below trace back to one sample, sequenced in a study of high-grade serous ovarian cancer treatment subgroups. Tumor samples were taken before definitive surgery or chemotherapy. Using immunoSEQ multiplex PCR, the repertoire was profiled, and TCRdb retains in-frame clones only, with some absent. The data show about 16,000 clones, almost 75% seen once. The sequencing input was tumor tissue. These receptors all come from a human donor with high-grade serous ovarian cancer.

The chain carries TRBV7-2 and TRBJ1-3, with D unresolved. Germline lookup yields CDR1 SGHTA and CDR2 FQGNSA. This CDR3 spans 16 amino acids. Trimming took off 5 bases at V and 0 bases at J, with 14 bases between the two ends. The CDR3 is CASSHGSRRSGNTIYF. CDR3 nucleotide sequence: TGTGCCAGCAGCCACGGGTCCAGGCGCTCTGGAAACACCATATATTTT.

This clone was found a few times. This chain joins TRBV19 and TRBJ2-7, with D uncertain. V was shortened by 3 bases and J by 4 bases, with 13 bases between the two germline ends. This CDR3 has 14 amino acids. The germline gives CDR1 LNHDA, CDR2 SQIVND (reference sequence). This CDR3 reads CASSINGRPYEQYF. In DNA, the CDR3 is TGTGCCAGTAGTATCAATGGCCGGCCTTACGAGCAGTACTTC.

The chain joins TRBV29-1 to TRBJ2-7; 8 nucleotides match TRBD1. Trimming at V came to 0 bases and at J to 4 bases, leaving 5 bases not matched to a gene. This CDR3 has 14 amino acids. The V gene's germline CDR1 is SQVTM and CDR2 ANQGSEA. Here the CDR3 reads CSVEEGDRGYEQYF. The CDR3 bases are TGCAGCGTTGAAGAGGGAGACAGGGGATACGAGCAGTACTTC.

The V call is TRBV7-9, the J call TRBJ2-3; maybe TRBD2 (6 bases). CDR1 is SEHNR and CDR2 is FQNEAQ in the germline V gene (reference sequence). The V gene lost 5 bases and the J gene lost 3 bases, with 15 bases spanning the gap. The CDR3 is 15 amino acids. CDR3 DNA sequence: TGTGCCAGCAGCCAGGGCCTGGGGAGGACAGATACGCAGTATTTT. Translating it yields CASSQGLGRTDTQYF. Full variable domain (missing parts from reference TRBV7-9 and TRBJ2-3): DTGVSQNPRHKITKRGQNVTFRCDPISEHNRLYWYRQTLGQGPEFLTYFQNEAQLEKSRLLSDRFSAERPKGSFSTLEIQRTEQGDSAMYLCASSQGLGRTDTQYFGPGTRLTVL.

This clone was observed a handful of times. This chain links TRBV11-2 with TRBJ2-7; no reliable D call. Trimming stripped 5 bases from V and 3 bases from J, with 5 bases between. The germline V gene encodes CDR1 SGHAT and CDR2 FQNNGV. This CDR3 is built from 11 residues. Here the CDR3 DNA reads TGTGCCAGCAGCAAGAACTACGAGCAGTACTTC. Protein: CASSKNYEQYF.

Concerning this clone: Distinct nucleotide sequences in the sample also encode this CDR3. The chain carries TRBV9 and TRBJ1-5; D not certain. The germline V and J ends were trimmed by 8 bases and 2 bases, with 14 bases remaining between them. This CDR3 is 14 amino acids long. Germline V gene sequence: CDR1 SGDLS, CDR2 YYNGEE. The CDR3: CASSRGSGNQPQHF. The CDR3 region has the DNA TGTGCCAGTAGCCGAGGGAGCGGCAATCAGCCCCAGCATTTT. The complete variable domain, with remaining parts taken from reference TRBV9 and TRBJ1-5, reads DSGVTQTPKHLITATGQRVTLRCSPRSGDLSVYWYQQSLDQGLQFLIQYYNGEERAKGNILERFSAQQFPDLHSELNLSSLELGDSALYFCASSRGSGNQPQHFGDGTRLSIL.

This clone was observed a few times. The V and J genes are TRBV6-6 and TRBJ1-4; 7 nucleotides line up with TRBD1. V shed 7 bases, J shed 6 bases, and the junction held 11 bases outside the gene matches. The CDR3 runs 15 residues. Germline CDR1 reads MNHNY; CDR2 reads SVGAGI (reference sequence). The CDR3 nucleotides read TGTGCCAGCACCTCAAGACAGGGTTGGGATGAAAAACTGTTTTTT. It translates to CASTSRQGWDEKLFF.

This clone was detected only a few times. The chain joins TRBV4-3 to TRBJ1-5; the D gene is possibly TRBD1 (5 bases). Trimming removed 3 bases at V and 2 bases at J, with 11 bases between. This CDR3 spans 15 amino acids. The germline V gene encodes CDR1 LGHNA and CDR2 YSLEER. CDR3 DNA sequence: TGCGCCAGCAGCCACAATCAGGGCGGCAATCAGCCCCAGCATTTT. It specifies CASSHNQGGNQPQHF.

The V gene is TRBV7-2, the J gene TRBJ2-6, with 7 positions matching TRBD2. The CDR3 runs 15 residues. Germline lookup yields CDR1 SGHTA and CDR2 FQGNSA. The chain's CDR3 is CAAGRGGTGANVLTF. Written as DNA, the CDR3 is TGTGCAGCGGGGCGGGGCGGAACTGGGGCCAACGTCCTGACTTTC.

The V call is TRBV4-3, the J call TRBJ1-1; D is perhaps TRBD1 (6 bases). Germline V gene sequence: CDR1 LGHNA, CDR2 YSLEER. With 0 bases removed from V and 3 bases from J, the gap between germline ends came to 14 bases. The CDR3 extends over 16 amino acids. DNA for the CDR3: TGCGCCAGCAGCCAAGATAAGACAGGTAGGGACACTGAAGCTTTCTTT. This encodes CASSQDKTGRDTEAFF.

There are a few counts of this clone. The chain couples TRBV11-2 to TRBJ1-6; D is ambiguous. The V end was cut by 4 bases, the J end by 10 bases, with 8 bases between. Germline V gives CDR1 SGHAT, CDR2 FQNNGV. The CDR3 contains 12 residues. This chain's CDR3 is CASSSKGSPLHF. In DNA form, the CDR3 reads TGTGCCAGCAGCTCAAAGGGCTCACCCCTCCACTTT.

This clone was seen only once. The genes are TRBV14 and TRBJ2-2, with 8 nucleotides matching TRBD2. The V and J ends lost 0 bases and 5 bases, in that order; junction bases with no gene match: 8. From germline, CDR1 is SGHDN and CDR2 FVKESK. The CDR3 consists of 17 residues. DNA for the CDR3: TGTGCCAGCAGCCAAGACCCACTAGCGGCTAAGACCGGGGAGCTGTTTTTT. Encoded protein: CASSQDPLAAKTGELFF.

This chain connects TRBV7-2 to TRBJ2-2; 9 bases fit TRBD1. CDR1 is SGHTA and CDR2 is FQGNSA in the germline V gene. Unmatched junction bases numbered 16, after V lost 2 bases and J lost 6 bases. This CDR3 region has 19 residues. DNA of the CDR3: TGTGCCAGCAGCTTAAGGAGAAGGGGCGGACAGGGGAGCCCCGGGGAGCTGTTTTTT. This translates into CASSLRRRGGQGSPGELFF.

This clone has a handful of counts. V gene TRBV6-6 combines with J gene TRBJ2-5, with 8 nucleotides matching TRBD1. The CDR3 contains 14 residues. The J segment lost 5 bases and the V segment lost 8 bases, leaving 10 bases of the junction unmatched. Germline V CDR1 and CDR2: MNHNY, SVGAGI (reference sequence). The CDR3 DNA reads TGTGCCAGCTGTTCGGGACAGGCGGGGGAGACCCAGTACTTC. Its protein is CASCSGQAGETQYF.

V gene TRBV19 combines with J gene TRBJ1-4; 8 nucleotides match TRBD1. CDR1 LNHDA and CDR2 SQIVND come from the germline V gene (reference sequence). The V gene end was trimmed by 7 bases and the J gene end by 8 bases; junction bases not matched to a gene: 9. CDR3 size: 14 residues. DNA of the CDR3: TGTGCCAGTAACCCCCGACAGGGGAAGGAAAAACTGTTTTTT. Translating gives CASNPRQGKEKLFF.

This clone was observed a single time. J is TRBJ1-6 and V is TRBV5-6; no firm D call. The CDR3 covers 14 residues. Germline V CDR1 and CDR2: SGHDT, YYEEEE. The V end lost 3 bases, the J end lost 4 bases, and 8 bases lay between the germline ends. This CDR3 reads CASSSLEYNSPLHF. The CDR3 region has the DNA TGTGCCAGCAGCTCTCTAGAGTATAATTCACCCCTCCACTTT. The whole variable domain, filled in from reference TRBV5-6 and TRBJ1-6, reads DAGVTQSPTHLIKTRGQQVTLRCSPKSGHDTVSWYQQALGQGPQFIFQYYEEEERQRGNFPDRFSGHQFPNYSSELNVNALLLGDSALYLCASSSLEYNSPLHFGNGTRLTVT.

This chain links TRBV5-1 with TRBJ1-4; the D is unclear. Germline V gene data show CDR1 as SGHRS and CDR2 as YFSETQ. The CDR3 is 13 residues long. The germline V and J ends were trimmed by 0 bases and 4 bases, with 4 bases remaining between them. The CDR3 DNA is TGCGCCAGCAGCTTGGGGAGTAATGAAAAACTGTTTTTT. Encoded protein: CASSLGSNEKLFF. Complete variable domain (other parts from reference TRBV5-1 and TRBJ1-4): KAGVTQTPRYLIKTRGQQVTLSCSPISGHRSVSWYQQTPGQGLQFLFEYFSETQRNKGNFPGRFSGRQFSNSRSEMNVSTLELGDSALYLCASSLGSNEKLFFGSGTQLSVL.

The V call is TRBV6-5, the J call TRBJ1-1; possible D gene TRBD1, 5 bases. The CDR3 extends over 15 amino acids. Trimming pared 6 bases from V and 7 bases from J, leaving 21 bases between. CDR1 and CDR2 from the germline V gene are MNHEY and SVGAGI. CDR3 in amino acids: CASSSLGTGRGEAFF. In DNA form, the CDR3 reads TGTGCCAGCAGCTCCCTAGGGACCGGTAGGGGTGAAGCTTTCTTT.

This clone was counted a single time. The chain recombines TRBV1 with TRBJ2-6. TRBV1 is termed a pseudogene. The CDR3 contains 13 residues. The DNA for the CDR3 is TGCACCAGCAGACAAAGTCGGGCCAACGTCCTGACTTTC. The encoded protein is CTSRQSRANVLTF.

The V and J genes are TRBV6-5 and TRBJ2-7; tentative D call: TRBD1 (5 bases). This CDR3 contains 14 residues. Germline assignment: CDR1 MNHEY and CDR2 SVGAGI. V shed 0 bases and J shed 3 bases, with 9 bases lying between them. The CDR3 sequence: CASSYSAGNYEQYF. CDR3 sequence (DNA): TGTGCCAGCAGTTACTCGGCAGGGAACTACGAGCAGTACTTC.

V is TRBV7-2 and J is TRBJ2-7, with D possibly TRBD1 on 7 matching bases. Trimming took 5 bases from V and 1 from J, leaving 15 bases between them. CDR1 and CDR2 (germline): SGHTA, FQGNSA. This CDR3 has 15 amino acids. The CDR3 DNA sequence: TGTGCCAGCAGCGCGGGAAGGGGGCCGTCCTACGAGCAGTACTTC. Translation gives CASSAGRGPSYEQYF.

The chain links TRBV5-1 to TRBJ2-7; TRBD1 is a possible D gene (5 bases). Trimming removed 6 bases at V and 5 bases at J, with 12 bases between. The CDR3 is 12 residues long. Germline CDR1 and CDR2: SGHRS and YFSETQ. For the CDR3, the DNA is TGCGCCAGCATGGACACGGACCACGAGCAGTACTTC. It specifies CASMDTDHEQYF.

Comment on this clone: Germline is not matched at one junction end, which may reflect a read error. This chain links TRBV7-9 with TRBJ2-7, with TRBD1 matching 11 bases. Germline lookup yields CDR1 SEHNR and CDR2 FQNEAQ (reference sequence). CDR3 length: 16 amino acids. The CDR3 loop is CASSQETGTGGYEQYF. The CDR3 nucleotides are TGCGCCAGCAGCCAAGAGACCGGGACAGGGGGTTACGAGCAGTACTTC.

This clone occurred once. The chain links TRBV9 to TRBJ2-3; D is undetermined. The V gene lost 3 bases and the J gene lost 0 bases, with 14 bases spanning the gap. Germline lookup yields CDR1 SGDLS and CDR2 YYNGEE. The CDR3 consists of 16 residues. The DNA for the CDR3 is TGTGCCAGCAGCGGAGTTGCTGGACCGAGCACAGATACGCAGTATTTT. Protein product: CASSGVAGPSTDTQYF.

The chain links TRBV7-2 to TRBJ1-2; possibly TRBD1 for D (6 bases). CDR1 and CDR2 from the germline V gene are SGHTA and FQGNSA. Trimming left V 5 bases short and J 8 bases short, with 12 bases between. There are 12 residues in the CDR3. CDR3: CASSGGGRGYTF. CDR3 DNA: TGTGCCAGCAGCGGAGGGGGGAGAGGCTACACCTTC. Based on the CDR3 plus reference TRBV7-2 and TRBJ1-2, the full variable domain is GAGVSQSPSNKVTEKGKDVELRCDPISGHTALYWYRQSLGQGLEFLIYFQGNSAPDKSGLPSDRFSAERTGGSVSTLTIQRTQQEDSAVYLCASSGGGRGYTFGSGTRLTVV.

This chain connects TRBV6-5 to TRBJ2-5; 9 bases agree with TRBD1. The CDR3 has 13 amino acids. V gave up 6 bases and J gave up 4 bases; unmatched junction bases: 3. Per germline, CDR1 MNHEY and CDR2 SVGAGI. Written as DNA, the CDR3 is TGTGCCAGCAGGAGGGACAGGGCAGAGACCCAGTACTTC. This codes for CASRRDRAETQYF.

This clone has only one observation. The rearrangement uses TRBV7-6 and TRBJ2-2; D gene unclear. V lost 3 bases, J lost 1 base, and 3 bases lay in between. Per germline, CDR1 SGHVS and CDR2 FNYEAQ. The CDR3 contains 13 residues. CDR3 loop: CASSFLNTGELFF. CDR3 DNA sequence: TGTGCCAGCAGCTTCTTGAACACCGGGGAGCTGTTTTTT.

This clone occurred once. The V gene is TRBV4-3, the J gene TRBJ2-1; D possibly uses TRBD1 or TRBD2 (5 bases each). The CDR3 spans 17 residues. Per the germline V gene, CDR1 is LGHNA and CDR2 is YSLEER. The V and J ends lost 0 bases and 11 bases respectively, with 23 bases between them. This chain's CDR3 is CASSQEVGTPLGRKQFF. The CDR3 DNA reads TGCGCCAGCAGCCAAGAGGTGGGGACCCCGCTCGGAAGAAAGCAGTTCTTC.

The chain combines TRBV4-3 with TRBJ2-6; possible D gene TRBD2, 5 bases. This CDR3 is 16 amino acids long. Germline CDR1 and CDR2: LGHNA and YSLEER. The germline V and J ends were trimmed by 4 bases and 4 bases, with 14 bases remaining between them. Written as DNA, the CDR3 is TGCGCCAGCAGCCTAGAGGGCGGTGGCGGGGCCAACGTCCTGACTTTC. Amino acids: CASSLEGGGGANVLTF.

The gene calls are TRBV7-2 and TRBJ2-1; D may correspond to TRBD1 or TRBD2 (6 bases each). Germline CDR1 is SGHTA and CDR2 is FQGNSA. There are 14 residues in the CDR3. Between the trimmed V and J ends, which lost 5 bases and 10 bases, there was a span of 18 bases. CDR3 nucleotides: TGTGCCAGCAGCGCAACCCCAGTAGGGGGGGAGCAGTTCTTC. Translated, it gives CASSATPVGGEQFF.

The rearrangement joins TRBV19 to TRBJ1-1, with 7 bases that match TRBD1. Losses at the gene ends were 6 bases for V and 1 base for J; bases not matched to a gene: 11. In germline, CDR1 is LNHDA, CDR2 SQIVND (reference sequence). The CDR3 sequence is 16 residues long. In DNA, the CDR3 is TGTGCCAGTAGCTCACACCGACAGGGCCCGAACACTGAAGCTTTCTTT. It is translated as CASSSHRQGPNTEAFF. Using reference TRBV19 and TRBJ1-1 for the parts outside the CDR3, the full variable domain is DGGITQSPKYLFRKEGQNVTLSCEQNLNHDAMYWYRQDPGQGLRLIYYSQIVNDFQKGDIAEGYSVSREKKESFPLTVTSAQKNPTAFYLCASSSHRQGPNTEAFFGQGTRLTVV.